This TCR beta chain derives from a study of identifying expanded T cells in peripheral blood. Generated by immunoSEQ multiplex PCR, the TCRdb table keeps only in-frame clones and is missing some. The sample has roughly 78,000 clones; 90% are singletons. Study observations and caveats: Variance in clone template counts between roughly two-week samples significantly increased with total template count across all healthy donors.

Concerning this clone: Its antigen is still unknown.

After removal of 8 bases from V and 3 bases from J, the junction contained 9 bases not matched to a gene. The CDR3 has 14 residues. Germline CDR1 is MNHNS and CDR2 is SASEGT. This receptor was taken from a person between 18 and 75 years old in good health. This chain joins TRBV6-1 and TRBJ2-7; 8 nucleotides align to TRBD1. Sequencing used blood. DNA for the CDR3: TGTGCCAGCGGTCTAGGAGGACAGGGCTACGAGCAGTACTTC. It specifies CASGLGGQGYEQYF.